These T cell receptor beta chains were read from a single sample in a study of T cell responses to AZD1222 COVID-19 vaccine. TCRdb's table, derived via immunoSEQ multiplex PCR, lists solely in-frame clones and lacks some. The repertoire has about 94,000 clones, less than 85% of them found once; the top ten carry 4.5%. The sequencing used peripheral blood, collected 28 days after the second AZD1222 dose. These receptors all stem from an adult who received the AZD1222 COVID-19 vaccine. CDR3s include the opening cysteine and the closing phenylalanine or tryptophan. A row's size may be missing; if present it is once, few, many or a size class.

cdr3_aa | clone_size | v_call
CASSPDGQRLNTEAFF | NA | TRBV18
CASRETNQPQHF | NA | TRBV12-3/TRBV12-4
CASSLTGDSYNEQFF | NA | TRBV11-3
CATQRGSQETQYF | NA | TRBV7-8
CASTPVGSYNEQFF | NA | TRBV19
CAWSVDYNQPQHF | NA | TRBV30
CASSRIQGWGNTEAFF | NA | TRBV3-1/TRBV3-2
CASSGTSGYTDTQYF | NA | TRBV2
CSVVWGLRTEAFF | NA | TRBV29-1
CASSKAEMNTEAFF | NA | TRBV7-2
CASSLAGLENQPQHF | NA | TRBV5-1
CASSPGRDYEQYF | NA | TRBV12-3/TRBV12-4
CASSHGQANSPLHF | NA | TRBV14
CASSQAPGQDYNEQFF | few | TRBV3-1/TRBV3-2
CASSQPRGAQKTQYF | NA | TRBV4-1
CASSQNLGLANEQFF | NA | TRBV3-1/TRBV3-2
CASSLVSGGSTDTQYF | NA | TRBV5-1
CASSRTDGENSPLHF | NA | TRBV27
CASSPPGQGWQETQYF | NA | TRBV28
CASSLSRRSYGYTF | once | TRBV27
CATSDTGQGTYF | NA | TRBV24-1
CASATPLAGRSGIQYF | NA | TRBV28
CASSSTAWGDTQYF | NA | TRBV5-6
CASSIGTAPRLGNEQFF | NA | TRBV5-1
CASTFGQDSYEQYF | few | TRBV28
CASSRNRDGTYGYTF | NA | TRBV6-5
CASSGGTPNQPQHF | few | TRBV2
CASSPSGTSGGGGTHNEQFF | once | TRBV4-3
CASSLSFEQYF | NA | TRBV11-2
CASSFGSGGKETQYF | NA | TRBV5-4
CASSWYSNQPQHF | NA | TRBV21-1
CASSLPENTEAFF | NA | TRBV28
CASSPPSGGINEQFF | NA | TRBV6-5
CATRTGTYEQYF | few | TRBV2
CASSFPTGLAYGYTF | NA | TRBV5-4
CASSLAHGSVGKNTEAFF | few | TRBV5-5
CASSLSQFYGYTF | NA | TRBV7-2
CASSLAPPGTGNTIYF | NA | TRBV5-1
CASSLGQGVSEAFF | once | TRBV6-5
CSGGQGTEAFF | NA | TRBV29-1
CASSLWSGAKSPLHF | few | TRBV28
CASSSTSGRYNEQFF | few | TRBV5-4
CASSFGDFFGYTF | once | TRBV28
CASRTPGAYEQYF | few | TRBV2
CSASNVRGRITEAFF | NA | TRBV20-1
CAWEQGSYEQYF | NA | TRBV30
CASSFRDRGLEQYF | NA | TRBV7-9
CASRGTNGELFF | NA | TRBV10-1
CASSSQPSDEQFF | NA | TRBV10-1
CAWSVGTLGPPNSPLHF | NA | TRBV30
CASTQSNSNQPQHF | NA | TRBV10-2
CASSMDPGPFYEQYF | NA | TRBV19